Listed below are T cell receptor beta chains from one sample, sequenced in a study of blood T cell repertoires in COVID-19. Some clones are missing from TCRdb's copy, which holds only in-frame ones; the method was immunoSEQ multiplex PCR. This table holds about 430,000 clones, 70% to 90% found once. Sequenced sample: PBMCs or T cells enriched from blood (not recorded which). Receptors originate from a woman in her late teens or twenties who had been exposed to COVID-19. Both conserved end residues are part of each CDR3. Size values are once, few and many counts, or a class for expanded clones, and some rows have none.

TRBV9	15	TRBJ2-7	few	CASSVGLSEPYEQYF
TRBV5-6	15	TRBJ1-5	-	CASSMDRGRNQPQHF
TRBV6-5	11	TRBJ1-1	once	CASSTRGEAFF
TRBV7-2	14	TRBJ2-1	-	CASSLLAGLGEQFF
TRBV7-2	14	TRBJ2-5	-	CASSLAGVGETQYF
TRBV29-1	17	TRBJ1-5	-	CSVEGNYTGGVNQPQHF
TRBV5-6	16	TRBJ2-3	-	CASSFGSGHHTDTQYF
TRBV5-5	13	TRBJ2-3	once	CASSWRWLDTQYF
TRBV6-5	15	TRBJ1-1	once	CASSYSWTGNTEAFF
TRBV19	13	TRBJ1-5	once	CATKQDSNQPQHF
TRBV4-1	17	TRBJ2-2	-	CASSQGSGRGNTGELFF
TRBV4-3	14	TRBJ1-2	-	CASRPGTANYGYTF
TRBV29-1	13	TRBJ1-4	once	CSVLWGTGEKLFF
TRBV6-5	13	TRBJ1-2	-	CASTETPNYGYTF
TRBV9	14	TRBJ2-3	-	CASTPGQSTDTQYF
TRBV6-6	17	TRBJ1-1	-	CASSLDGPTGMNTEAFF